The 17 T cell receptor beta chains below all came from one sample that was sequenced in a study of blood T cell repertoires in COVID-19. Clones were sequenced by immunoSEQ multiplex PCR, and TCRdb holds only the in-frame ones, with some missing. The sample holds about 130,000 clones, around four fifths seen once. The sample was peripheral blood. Receptor source: a man aged 55 to 70 with acute or convalescent COVID-19.

This chain joins TRBV6-4 and TRBJ2-2, with TRBD1 matching over 7 bases. Trimming took 6 bases from V and 7 from J; bases not matched to a gene: 5. This CDR3 is 13 amino acids long. In germline, CDR1 is MRHNA, CDR2 SNTAGT. CDR3 coding DNA: TGTGCCAGCAGCGAGAGACAGGGCGGGGAGCTGTTTTTT. Amino acids: CASSERQGGELFF.

V gene TRBV6-4 combines with J gene TRBJ1-4, with 11 bases fitting TRBD1. The CDR3 is 14 residues long. The ends lost 5 bases at V and 7 bases at J; junction bases unmatched: 3. CDR1 MRHNA and CDR2 SNTAGT come from the germline V gene. The CDR3 is CASSRTGGTEKLFF. CDR3 nucleotides: TGTGCCAGCAGTAGGACAGGGGGCACTGAAAAACTGTTTTTT.

V and J are TRBV7-9 and TRBJ1-1; the match to TRBD1 covers 11 bases. The CDR3 is 14 amino acids. The V gene end was trimmed by 5 bases and the J gene end by 8 bases; junction bases not matched to a gene: 7. Germline lookup yields CDR1 SEHNR and CDR2 FQNEAQ (reference sequence). CDR3 protein: CASSNGQGALEAFF. CDR3 bases: TGTGCCAGCAGCAACGGACAGGGGGCGTTGGAAGCTTTCTTT.

This clone has a handful of counts. The rearrangement uses TRBV5-6 and TRBJ2-7; D might be TRBD1 (5 bases). Per the germline V gene, CDR1 is SGHDT and CDR2 is YYEEEE. This CDR3 contains 15 residues. Trimming shortened V by 2 bases and J by 4 bases, and 16 bases separated the two germline ends. CDR3 nucleotides: TGTGCCAGCAGCTTAGGATCACAGGCCCGTTACGAGCAGTACTTC. Amino acids: CASSLGSQARYEQYF.

The chain is built from TRBV7-9 and TRBJ2-5; 9 bases agree with TRBD1. CDR1 SEHNR and CDR2 FQNEAQ come from the germline V gene (reference sequence). V lost 2 bases to trimming and J lost 4 bases; unmatched junction nucleotides: 5. The CDR3 runs 15 residues. The CDR3 coding sequence is TGTGCCAGCAGCTTACAAACAGGGGGCGGAGAGACCCAGTACTTC. Translation: CASSLQTGGGETQYF. Full variable domain (missing parts from reference TRBV7-9 and TRBJ2-5): DTGVSQNPRHKITKRGQNVTFRCDPISEHNRLYWYRQTLGQGPEFLTYFQNEAQLEKSRLLSDRFSAERPKGSFSTLEIQRTEQGDSAMYLCASSLQTGGGETQYFGPGTRLLVL.

CDR3 DNA: TGTGCCAGTAGTATATTGCCGGGTATGGAGCTGTTTTTT. It specifies CASSILPGMELFF. The chain joins TRBV19 to TRBJ2-2, with no clear D. Trimming left V 2 bases short and J 10 bases short, with 11 bases between. Germline CDR1 reads LNHDA; CDR2 reads SQIVND (reference sequence). There are 13 residues in the CDR3.

The J gene is TRBJ1-2, the V gene TRBV7-9; D remains ambiguous. The germline gives CDR1 SEHNR, CDR2 FQNEAQ (reference sequence). This CDR3 has 12 residues. Trimming shortened V by 3 bases and J by 6 bases, and 8 bases separated the two germline ends. CDR3 sequence reads: CASSFSGNGYTF. The CDR3 nucleotides read TGTGCCAGCAGCTTCTCGGGAAATGGCTACACCTTC.

V usage is TRBV11-2 and J usage is TRBJ2-1; no clear D gene. The CDR3 consists of 16 residues. Germline V gives CDR1 SGHAT, CDR2 FQNNGV. V was cut by 7 bases and J by 3 bases, with 19 bases left in between. The CDR3 coding sequence is TGTGCCAGCACCAATAAACTACTGAACCTCTACAATGAGCAGTTCTTC. Translated, it gives CASTNKLLNLYNEQFF.

The genes are TRBV12-3 or TRBV12-4 and TRBJ1-4; the match to TRBD1 covers 10 bases. Trimming at V came to 10 bases and at J to 5 bases, leaving 4 bases not matched to a gene. The CDR3 contains 13 residues. The CDR3 DNA follows: TGTGCCATCCCGGGACAGGGGAATGAAAAACTGTTTTTT. It translates to CAIPGQGNEKLFF.

The gene calls are TRBV15 and TRBJ2-7; 9 nucleotides match TRBD1. The CDR3 runs 15 residues. Germline-derived CDR1 and CDR2 are LNHNV and YYDKDF (reference sequence). The trim removed 5 bases at V and 3 bases at J, leaving 8 bases unmatched. The CDR3 loop reads CATSGTGRGVYEQYF. DNA for the CDR3: TGTGCCACCAGCGGGACAGGGCGAGGGGTCTACGAGCAGTACTTC.

This clone was seen only once. This chain links TRBV9 with TRBJ2-3, with 11 positions matching TRBD2. CDR1 SGDLS and CDR2 YYNGEE come from the germline V gene. The CDR3 extends over 16 amino acids. V lost 0 bases to trimming and J lost 5 bases; unmatched junction nucleotides: 5. The CDR3 coding sequence is TGTGCCAGCAGCGTAGGTCTAGCGGGGGGCGGAGATACGCAGTATTTT. Its protein product is CASSVGLAGGGDTQYF.

The chain has TRBV12-5 and TRBJ1-5; D gene uncertain. Looked up from germline, CDR1 is LGHNT and CDR2 is FRNRAP. The V end lost 6 bases, the J end lost 4 bases, and 13 bases lay between the germline ends. The length of the CDR3 is 14 residues. Here the CDR3 DNA reads TGTGCTAGTGGGCCCGACTCGTCAAATCAGCCCCAGCATTTT. Protein product: CASGPDSSNQPQHF.

V is TRBV5-1 and J is TRBJ2-7; weak D call: TRBD1 (6 bases). Germline V gene data show CDR1 as SGHRS and CDR2 as YFSETQ. Trimming stripped 3 bases from V and 5 bases from J, with 12 bases between. This CDR3 is 13 amino acids long. CDR3 DNA: TGCGCCAGCAGCTACCTCAGGGGCGACGAGCAGTACTTC. Translating it yields CASSYLRGDEQYF.

The chain couples TRBV2 to TRBJ1-5; D may be TRBD1 (6 bases). V was trimmed by 2 bases and J by 3 bases, leaving 11 bases between them. Germline CDR1 is SNHLY and CDR2 is FYNNEI. The CDR3 has 15 amino acids. The CDR3 region has the DNA TGTGCCAGCAGTGAAACCGGGACACCCAATCAGCCCCAGCATTTT. Protein product: CASSETGTPNQPQHF.

This clone has a handful of counts. The chain couples TRBV5-1 to TRBJ1-2, with TRBD1 identical over 8 bases. The germline V gene has CDR1 SGHRS and CDR2 YFSETQ. This CDR3 contains 16 residues. J was trimmed by 3 bases and V by 1 base; bases with no gene match: 8. The CDR3 protein is CASSLNPGQGDYGYTF. In nucleotides, the CDR3 is TGCGCCAGCAGCTTGAATCCTGGACAGGGAGACTATGGCTACACCTTC.

The V call is TRBV4-1, the J call TRBJ2-7, with D possibly matching TRBD1 (6 bases). Trimming took 1 base from V and 1 from J, leaving 8 bases between them. The germline V gene has CDR1 MGHRA and CDR2 YSYEKL. The CDR3 is 14 amino acids. The CDR3 bases are TGCGCCAGCAGCCAAGTCCAGGGGTCCTACGAGCAGTACTTC. It yields the protein CASSQVQGSYEQYF.

V gene TRBV19 combines with J gene TRBJ1-2; D gene uncertain. Trimming removed 6 bases from V and 7 bases from J, with 12 bases in between. Germline CDR1 is LNHDA and CDR2 is SQIVND (reference sequence). This CDR3 has 12 amino acids. The CDR3 reads CASSYERRGYTF. For the CDR3, the DNA is TGTGCCAGTAGCTACGAGCGTCGTGGCTACACCTTC.